Listed below are T cell receptor beta chains from one sample, sequenced in a study of blood T cells in healthy people across ages. TCRdb itself ran the 5' RACE reads through MiXCR, one entry per CDR3 protein. The sample records 600,000 to 800,000 distinct CDR3 sequences, about 50% being singletons. The sequencing sample was made of blood. The receptors come from a woman older than 75 in good health. Each CDR3 is given with its conserved first and last residue. Each record gives: D gene, J gene, V gene, clone size, CDR3 protein, CDR3 DNA. The D gene is left open where the match is weak. Clone size is stated in some rows and not others, as once, few, many or a class when expanded.

D: NA; J: TRBJ2-5; V: TRBV10-3; size: NA; CDR3: CAISEYVGALDKQYF; DNA: TGTGCCATCAGTGAGTATGTCGGAGCCCTTGACAAGCAGTACTTC
D: TRBD2; J: TRBJ2-1; V: TRBV6-1; size: few; CDR3: CASSELLRAGAQQFF; DNA: TGTGCCAGCAGTGAATTGCTCAGGGCGGGAGCCCAGCAGTTCTTC
D: NA; J: TRBJ1-2; V: TRBV20-1; size: NA; CDR3: CSAPYQLTMRYTF; DNA: TGCAGTGCCCCCTATCAACTCACTATGCGGTACACCTTC
D: NA; J: TRBJ1-1; V: TRBV27; size: NA; CDR3: CASSAGTNTEAFF; DNA: TGTGCCAGCAGTGCCGGGACGAACACTGAAGCTTTCTTT
D: NA; J: TRBJ2-1; V: TRBV28; size: many; CDR3: CASSYRRIRDEQFF; DNA: TGTGCCAGCAGTTACCGACGGATCCGTGATGAGCAGTTCTTC
D: TRBD1; J: TRBJ1-2; V: TRBV6-1; size: NA; CDR3: CASSAQGTGTYGHTF; DNA: TGTGCCAGCAGTGCCCAGGGGACAGGGACCTATGGCCACACCTTC
D: NA; J: TRBJ1-5; V: TRBV6-2/TRBV6-3; size: NA; CDR3: CASSKGPGRVGQPQHF; DNA: TGTGCCAGCAGTAAGGGACCGGGTAGGGTAGGTCAGCCCCAGCATTTT
D: NA; J: TRBJ1-4; V: TRBV5-1; size: NA; CDR3: CASSVSRGDEKLFF; DNA: TGCGCCAGCAGCGTTTCTCGGGGTGATGAAAAACTGTTTTTT
D: NA; J: TRBJ2-2; V: TRBV29-1; size: many; CDR3: CSVEDLTLNTGELFF; DNA: TGCAGCGTTGAAGATTTGACACTGAACACCGGGGAGCTGTTTTTT
D: NA; J: TRBJ2-7; V: TRBV7-2; size: NA; CDR3: CASRMGVGREQYF; DNA: TGTGCCAGCAGGATGGGCGTGGGGCGAGAGCAGTACTTC
D: NA; J: TRBJ1-5; V: TRBV10-3; size: NA; CDR3: CAARRDSNQPQHF; DNA: TGTGCCGCCCGGAGGGACAGCAATCAGCCCCAGCATTTT
D: TRBD1; J: TRBJ2-3; V: TRBV5-1; size: few; CDR3: CASSLGPRTGSTDTQYF; DNA: TGCGCCAGCAGCTTGGGACCTCGGACAGGGAGCACAGATACGCAGTATTTT
D: TRBD1; J: TRBJ2-7; V: TRBV27; size: NA; CDR3: CASRTGAYNGQYF; DNA: TGTGCCAGTCGGACAGGGGCCTACAATGGGCAGTACTTC
D: NA; J: TRBJ1-2; V: TRBV12-3/TRBV12-4; size: NA; CDR3: CASTKGSPSGYTF; DNA: TGTGCCAGCACGAAGGGCAGCCCTTCTGGCTACACCTTC
D: TRBD1; J: TRBJ1-2; V: TRBV7-2; size: many; CDR3: CASSAEQGHYGYTF; DNA: TGTGCCAGCAGCGCCGAACAGGGGCACTATGGCTACACCTTC
D: NA; J: TRBJ1-5; V: TRBV20-1; size: few; CDR3: CSAREREARPQHF; DNA: TGCAGTGCTAGAGAAAGGGAAGCTCGGCCCCAGCATTTT
D: TRBD2; J: TRBJ2-3; V: TRBV20-1; size: many; CDR3: CSASGLAGVVTDTQYF; DNA: TGCAGTGCTAGCGGACTAGCGGGGGTGGTTACAGATACGCAGTATTTT
D: TRBD2; J: TRBJ2-7; V: TRBV20-1; size: NA; CDR3: CSARPGLAGYEQYF; DNA: TGCAGTGCTAGGCCGGGACTAGCGGGCTACGAGCAGTACTTC
D: NA; J: TRBJ1-4; V: TRBV20-1; size: NA; CDR3: CSARSGGGNEKLFF; DNA: TGCAGTGCTAGGTCGGGCGGGGGTAATGAAAAACTGTTTTTT
D: TRBD2; J: TRBJ2-3; V: TRBV7-8; size: few; CDR3: CASSPRTSAADTQYF; DNA: TGTGCCAGCAGCCCGCGGACTAGCGCGGCAGATACGCAGTATTTT
D: NA; J: TRBJ1-1; V: TRBV12-3/TRBV12-4; size: NA; CDR3: CASSLRGTGSTETFF; DNA: TGTGCCAGCAGTTTAAGAGGGACGGGGAGCACTGAAACTTTCTTT
D: NA; J: TRBJ2-4; V: TRBV3-1; size: few; CDR3: CASSQPGSLQYF; DNA: TGTGCCAGCAGCCAGCCGGGATCACTTCAGTACTTC
D: NA; J: TRBJ2-7; V: TRBV4-1; size: NA; CDR3: CASSQKTADYEQYF; DNA: TGCGCCAGCAGCCAAAAAACGGCGGACTACGAGCAGTACTTC
D: NA; J: TRBJ2-4; V: TRBV5-1; size: many; CDR3: CASGRWIQYF; DNA: TGCGCCAGCGGAAGATGGATTCAGTACTTC
D: NA; J: TRBJ2-7; V: TRBV5-1; size: many; CDR3: CASSFSLGYEQYF; DNA: TGCGCCAGCAGCTTCTCGTTAGGCTACGAGCAGTACTTC
D: NA; J: TRBJ2-5; V: TRBV25-1; size: NA; CDR3: CASSERRGSKETQYF; DNA: TGTGCCAGCAGTGAAAGGAGGGGGTCTAAAGAGACCCAGTACTTC
D: TRBD1; J: TRBJ2-3; V: TRBV24-1; size: many; CDR3: CATSGGVGTDTQYF; DNA: TGTGCCACCTCAGGGGGCGTTGGCACAGATACGCAGTATTTT